These 6 T cell receptor beta chains were all obtained from the same sample, sequenced in a study of radiotherapy plus CTLA-4 blockade in lung cancer (dated by TCRdb to the late 2010s). To prepare the library, the immunoSEQ multiplex PCR assay was applied. The table comes from immuneACCESS by way of TCRdb, which keeps in-frame sequences with V and J called. Part of the clones is missing from these tables; in studies checked, under half for an unresolved V gene and the rest for unknown reasons. The sample table records some 70,000 clones; 70% to 80% of these occur just once. The biggest ten clones account for roughly a tenth of the sample. Sequencing was performed on peripheral blood, taken from a patient treated with radiotherapy plus ipilimumab. The receptors were sampled from a human donor with non-small cell lung cancer who had a complete response to radiotherapy plus ipilimumab.

V and J are TRBV2 and TRBJ1-4; perhaps TRBD1 as D (5 bases). CDR1 is SNHLY, CDR2 FYNNEI, per germline. The germline V and J ends were trimmed by 4 bases and 8 bases, with 14 bases remaining between them. This CDR3 is built from 14 residues. The CDR3 DNA is TGTGCCAGCAGTGTCGAGGGGCGTGGGGAAAAACTGTTTTTT. This sequence encodes CASSVEGRGEKLFF.

This clone was seen more than once but under ten times. The J gene is TRBJ1-1, the V gene TRBV4-1; a possible D gene is TRBD1 (5 bases). CDR3 length: 14 residues. The V end was cut by 5 bases, the J end by 0 bases, with 10 bases between. Looked up from germline, CDR1 is MGHRA and CDR2 is YSYEKL. CDR3 protein: CASSKTVMNTEAFF. CDR3 sequence (DNA): TGCGCCAGCAGCAAGACAGTCATGAACACTGAAGCTTTCTTT.

The chain links TRBV6-1 to TRBJ2-1; no clear D. V shed 5 bases and J shed 4 bases, with 3 bases lying between them. CDR3 length: 11 amino acids. Germline V gives CDR1 MNHNS, CDR2 SASEGT. The CDR3: CASSLYNEQFF. The CDR3 nucleotides are TGTGCCAGCAGTCTTTACAATGAGCAGTTCTTC.

This chain connects TRBV5-4 to TRBJ2-5; 9 bases are a match to TRBD1. CDR1 is SGHNT and CDR2 is YYREEE in the germline V gene (reference sequence). V was clipped by 4 bases and J by 12 bases; unmatched bases: 19. The CDR3 has 16 residues. The CDR3 loop is CASSPSRPGQGRREYF. CDR3 sequence (DNA): TGTGCCAGCAGCCCAAGTCGTCCGGGACAGGGCCGACGTGAGTACTTC. Complete variable domain (other parts from reference TRBV5-4 and TRBJ2-5): ETGVTQSPTHLIKTRGQQVTLRCSSQSGHNTVSWYQQALGQGPQFIFQYYREEENGRGNFPPRFSGLQFPNYSSELNVNALELDDSALYLCASSPSRPGQGRREYFGPGTRLLVL.

The gene calls are TRBV6-5 and TRBJ1-4, with unresolved D. The CDR3 totals 11 residues. Per germline, CDR1 MNHEY and CDR2 SVGAGI. Between the trimmed V and J ends, which lost 4 bases and 8 bases, there was a span of 5 bases. The CDR3, as DNA: TGTGCCAGCAGTTCGGACGAAAAACTGTTTTTT. This translates into CASSSDEKLFF.

The chain uses TRBV28 and TRBJ2-7; no reliable D call. Germline loops: CDR1 MDHEN, CDR2 SYDVKM. There are 13 residues in the CDR3. The V gene lost 1 base and the J gene lost 5 bases, with 9 bases spanning the gap. CDR3 DNA sequence: TGTGCCAGCAGTTTATTAGGCTTCGACGAGCAGTACGTC. Translated: CASSLLGFDEQYV.